These 17 T cell receptor beta chains came from one sample sequenced in a study of early T cells in non-severe SARS-CoV-2 infection. TCRdb recomputed calls from the 5' RACE reads with MiXCR, one row per CDR3 protein. The sample consists of roughly 80,000 distinct CDR3 sequences, 15% of them appearing once. The sample comprised whole blood. All receptors come from an adult who was a healthcare worker with PCR-confirmed SARS-CoV-2 infection or an uninfected control (not recorded which).

The gene calls are TRBV15 and TRBJ2-2; no clear D gene. V lost 0 bases, J lost 5 bases, and 7 bases lay in between. This CDR3 spans 14 amino acids. Germline assignment: CDR1 LNHNV and CDR2 YYDKDF (reference sequence). In DNA, the CDR3 is TGTGCCACCAGCAGAGATCGGGTAACCGGGGAGCTGTTTTTT. It yields the protein CATSRDRVTGELFF.

V gene TRBV9 combines with J gene TRBJ2-2; 13 bases map to TRBD2. Germline V CDR1 and CDR2: SGDLS, YYNGEE. Germline trimming cut 4 bases from V and 9 bases from J; bases unmatched to any gene: 6. CDR3 size: 15 residues. CDR3 DNA sequence: TGTGCCAGCAGCTTTGGGACTAGCGGGGACCGGGAGCTGTTTTTT. Its protein is CASSFGTSGDRELFF.

The chain uses TRBV27 and TRBJ2-3; 9 bases are a match to TRBD2. V was clipped by 6 bases and J by 5 bases; unmatched bases: 9. CDR3 length: 15 residues. Per the germline V gene, CDR1 is MNHEY and CDR2 is SMNVEV (reference sequence). This CDR3 is CASRPSGGPRDTQYF. The CDR3 region has the DNA TGTGCCAGCAGACCCAGCGGGGGGCCTCGAGATACGCAGTATTTT.

This clonotype has only a few counts. The chain joins TRBV2 to TRBJ2-7; TRBD2 matches 7 bases. The CDR3 loop spans 12 amino acids. Trimming at V came to 4 bases and at J to 6 bases, leaving 3 bases not matched to a gene. Germline V gene sequence: CDR1 SNHLY, CDR2 FYNNEI. The CDR3 here is CASSAGGPEQYF. CDR3 nucleotide sequence: TGTGCCAGCAGTGCGGGGGGTCCCGAGCAGTACTTC. The whole variable domain, filled in from reference TRBV2 and TRBJ2-7, reads EPEVTQTPSHQVTQMGQEVILRCVPISNHLYFYWYRQILGQKVEFLVSFYNNEISEKSEIFDDQFSVERPDGSNFTLKIRSTKLEDSAMYFCASSAGGPEQYFGPGTRLTVT.

This clonotype was observed a handful of times. This chain connects TRBV12-3 or TRBV12-4 to TRBJ1-5; unclear D gene. The CDR3 consists of 12 residues. V lost 5 bases to trimming and J lost 6 bases, with 8 bases between them. CDR3 sequence reads: CASSRRAQPQHF. CDR3 bases: TGTGCCAGCAGTAGGAGGGCTCAGCCCCAGCATTTT.

This clonotype was detected a few times. CDR3 protein: CSAPRELERPQYF. The CDR3 DNA sequence: TGCAGTGCTCCTCGAGAACTAGAGAGACCCCAGTACTTC. The chain couples TRBV20-1 to TRBJ2-5; the D gene is possibly TRBD2 (5 bases). CDR3 length equals 13 residues. Germline values: CDR1 DFQATT, CDR2 SNEGSKA (reference sequence). The V end was cut by 5 bases, the J end by 9 bases, with 19 bases between.

The CDR3, as DNA: TGTGCCAGCCGCGGGACCCACACAGATACGCAGTATTTT. It specifies CASRGTHTDTQYF. The V and J genes are TRBV6-6 and TRBJ2-3, with TRBD2 as a possible D gene (6 bases). Germline-derived CDR1 and CDR2 are MNHNY and SVGAGI (reference sequence). This CDR3 is 13 amino acids long. Deletions cut 8 bases from V and 2 bases from J, with 11 bases between.

The chain combines TRBV18 with TRBJ2-2; D possibly uses TRBD1 or TRBD2 (5 bases each). The V and J ends lost 3 bases and 5 bases respectively, with 13 bases between them. The CDR3 is 15 amino acids. The germline V gene has CDR1 KGHSH and CDR2 LQKENI. The CDR3 spells CASSPLGGETGELFF. In DNA, the CDR3 is TGTGCCAGCTCACCCCTTGGGGGTGAAACCGGGGAGCTGTTTTTT.

At least ten counts were recorded for this clonotype. The chain combines TRBV4-3 with TRBJ1-3, with unresolved D. This CDR3 is built from 14 residues. CDR1 is LGHNA, CDR2 YSLEER, per germline. V dropped 1 base and J dropped 2 bases, with 6 bases sitting between them. The CDR3 DNA sequence: TGCGCCAGCAGCCAAGGGACGGCTGGAAACACCATATATTTT. Residues: CASSQGTAGNTIYF.

This clonotype has more than one count but fewer than ten. The V and J genes are TRBV12-3 or TRBV12-4 and TRBJ2-1, with TRBD2 identical over 8 bases. The trim removed 5 bases at V and 10 bases at J, leaving 7 bases unmatched. The CDR3 loop spans 13 amino acids. CDR3 bases: TGTGCCAGCAGTCCTCGGGGGGGCAAAGAGCAGTTCTTC. Translating it yields CASSPRGGKEQFF.

This clonotype was counted a few times. The chain is built from TRBV27 and TRBJ2-3; the D is unclear. In germline, CDR1 is MNHEY, CDR2 SMNVEV (reference sequence). Trimming shortened V by 3 bases and J by 2 bases, and 9 bases separated the two germline ends. This CDR3 region has 14 residues. The CDR3 reads CASSFRGNTDTQYF. As DNA, the CDR3 is TGTGCCAGCAGTTTCCGTGGGAACACAGATACGCAGTATTTT.

This chain connects TRBV7-9 to TRBJ2-1; TRBD1 or TRBD2 may be the D gene (5 bases each). There are 14 residues in the CDR3. Looked up from germline, CDR1 is SEHNR and CDR2 is FQNEAQ (reference sequence). V was cut by 5 bases and J by 7 bases, with 15 bases left in between. Here the CDR3 reads CASSGSGRENEQFF. The CDR3, as DNA: TGTGCCAGCAGCGGCTCTGGCAGGGAGAATGAGCAGTTCTTC.

This clonotype has only a few counts. This sequence joins TRBV12-3 or TRBV12-4 and TRBJ2-3; no firm D call. Trimming stripped 4 bases from V and 6 bases from J, with 5 bases between. The CDR3 consists of 11 residues. CDR3 coding DNA: TGTGCCAGCAGTTCCCTGGATACGCAGTATTTT. Translated: CASSSLDTQYF.

In DNA, the CDR3 is TGTGCCAGCAGCTTGGCCCCCCGGACAGGAGGGAATGAGCAGTTCTTC. Amino acid sequence: CASSLAPRTGGNEQFF. V usage is TRBV5-4 and J usage is TRBJ2-1, with D perhaps TRBD1 (7 bases). CDR3 length: 16 amino acids. V was cut by 0 bases and J by 7 bases, with 17 bases left in between. Looked up from germline, CDR1 is SGHNT and CDR2 is YYREEE (reference sequence).

V gene TRBV5-1 combines with J gene TRBJ2-3; D remains unclear. The CDR3 runs 14 residues. Looked up from germline, CDR1 is SGHRS and CDR2 is YFSETQ. Trimming left V 0 bases short and J 0 bases short, with 5 bases between. The CDR3 sequence is CASSLADSTDTQYF. CDR3 DNA sequence: TGCGCCAGCAGCTTGGCGGACAGCACAGATACGCAGTATTTT.

This clonotype appeared a single time. The gene calls are TRBV11-1 and TRBJ2-7, with D unclear. Germline V lookup: CDR1 SGHAT, CDR2 FQDESV (reference sequence). CDR3 size: 15 residues. The V end was cut by 1 base, the J end by 3 bases, with 13 bases between. CDR3 sequence reads: CASSLGRYSYYEQYF. In nucleotides, the CDR3 is TGTGCCAGCAGCTTAGGTCGTTACAGCTACTACGAGCAGTACTTC.

This clonotype appeared a few times. This chain connects TRBV6-5 to TRBJ1-5, with D possibly matching TRBD1 (6 bases). CDR1 MNHEY and CDR2 SVGAGI come from the germline V gene. The V end lost 0 bases, the J end lost 4 bases, and 16 bases lay between the germline ends. The CDR3 covers 17 residues. The CDR3 DNA follows: TGTGCCAGCAGTTACTCTGGAAGGACAGTAAATAATCAGCCCCAGCATTTT. It is translated as CASSYSGRTVNNQPQHF.